What follows are 8 T cell receptor beta chains derived from one specimen sequenced in a study of cytomegalovirus exposure and HLA in healthy donors. The assay was immunoSEQ multiplex PCR, and TCRdb's table has in-frame clones only and misses some. The data show 150,000 or so clones, roughly 89% seen once. Input material: PBMCs. These receptor sequences come from a woman aged 18 to 35 in good health and CMV-seronegative.

The rearrangement links TRBV7-9 to TRBJ2-1; TRBD1 is a possible D gene (5 bases). Germline V gives CDR1 SEHNR, CDR2 FQNEAQ (reference sequence). Trimming pared 4 bases from V and 5 bases from J, leaving 15 bases between. The CDR3 runs 15 residues. CDR3 DNA: TGTGCCAGCAGCTCCATCGGGCTGGGGCACAATGAGCAGTTCTTC. Translating gives CASSSIGLGHNEQFF.

The sample holds one count of this clone. The chain uses TRBV25-1 and TRBJ2-1; no clear D gene. The germline V gene has CDR1 MGHDK and CDR2 SYGVNS. Trimming pared 8 bases from V and 8 bases from J, leaving 10 bases between. The CDR3 spans 11 residues. CDR3 sequence (DNA): TGTGCCAGCTCCCACTCCCATGAGCAGTTCTTC. As protein: CASSHSHEQFF.

This chain uses TRBV27 with TRBJ1-1, with D tentatively TRBD1 (6 bases). The CDR3 runs 13 residues. V was pared by 1 base and J by 7 bases, with 10 bases between. Germline V gene sequence: CDR1 MNHEY, CDR2 SMNVEV (reference sequence). CDR3 DNA sequence: TGTGCCAGCAGTTTATTAGGACAGCTTGAAGCTTTCTTT. Encoded protein: CASSLLGQLEAFF.

This clone occurred a few times. The CDR3 loop reads CAISEWSSRGTGELFF. CDR3 coding DNA: TGTGCCATCAGTGAGTGGTCTAGCAGGGGGACCGGGGAGCTGTTTTTT. The chain couples TRBV10-3 to TRBJ2-2; 7 bases agree with TRBD1. The germline gives CDR1 ENHRY, CDR2 SYGVKD. V shed 1 base and J 5 bases; nucleotides not matched to a gene: 7. This CDR3 spans 16 amino acids.

This clone was observed once. The chain is built from TRBV25-1 and TRBJ2-7, with TRBD1 matching 12 bases. The germline gives CDR1 MGHDK, CDR2 SYGVNS. V lost 8 bases and J lost 5; bases outside the gene matches: 7. The CDR3 has 14 amino acids. The CDR3 region is CASAGTGGLDEQYF. CDR3 coding DNA: TGTGCCAGCGCCGGGACAGGGGGCTTGGACGAGCAGTACTTC.

This chain joins TRBV10-2 and TRBJ2-1; TRBD2 agrees at 11 bases. The CDR3 length is 15 residues. Looked up from germline, CDR1 is WSHSY and CDR2 is SAAADI. J lost 7 bases, V lost 1 base, and 3 bases had no gene match. The CDR3 reads CASSEWLAGGNEQFF. In DNA, the CDR3 is TGCGCCAGCAGTGAGTGGTTAGCGGGGGGGAATGAGCAGTTCTTC.

The gene calls are TRBV7-9 and TRBJ1-2; the D gene is possibly TRBD1 (6 bases). This CDR3 is built from 15 residues. Trimming left V 2 bases short and J 8 bases short, with 18 bases between. The germline gives CDR1 SEHNR, CDR2 FQNEAQ (reference sequence). CDR3 DNA: TGTGCCAGCAGCTTACAGGGGCGCAGGTCGGAAGGCTACACCTTC. Amino acids: CASSLQGRRSEGYTF.

This rearrangement joins TRBV6-5 to TRBJ2-7; the match to TRBD1 covers 7 bases. V lost 6 bases to trimming and J lost 12 bases; unmatched junction nucleotides: 14. Germline V gene data show CDR1 as MNHEY and CDR2 as SVGAGI. The CDR3 has 13 amino acids. The CDR3 DNA is TGTGCCAGCAGAAACACCGGACAGGTTCGCCTGTACTTC. Encoded protein: CASRNTGQVRLYF.